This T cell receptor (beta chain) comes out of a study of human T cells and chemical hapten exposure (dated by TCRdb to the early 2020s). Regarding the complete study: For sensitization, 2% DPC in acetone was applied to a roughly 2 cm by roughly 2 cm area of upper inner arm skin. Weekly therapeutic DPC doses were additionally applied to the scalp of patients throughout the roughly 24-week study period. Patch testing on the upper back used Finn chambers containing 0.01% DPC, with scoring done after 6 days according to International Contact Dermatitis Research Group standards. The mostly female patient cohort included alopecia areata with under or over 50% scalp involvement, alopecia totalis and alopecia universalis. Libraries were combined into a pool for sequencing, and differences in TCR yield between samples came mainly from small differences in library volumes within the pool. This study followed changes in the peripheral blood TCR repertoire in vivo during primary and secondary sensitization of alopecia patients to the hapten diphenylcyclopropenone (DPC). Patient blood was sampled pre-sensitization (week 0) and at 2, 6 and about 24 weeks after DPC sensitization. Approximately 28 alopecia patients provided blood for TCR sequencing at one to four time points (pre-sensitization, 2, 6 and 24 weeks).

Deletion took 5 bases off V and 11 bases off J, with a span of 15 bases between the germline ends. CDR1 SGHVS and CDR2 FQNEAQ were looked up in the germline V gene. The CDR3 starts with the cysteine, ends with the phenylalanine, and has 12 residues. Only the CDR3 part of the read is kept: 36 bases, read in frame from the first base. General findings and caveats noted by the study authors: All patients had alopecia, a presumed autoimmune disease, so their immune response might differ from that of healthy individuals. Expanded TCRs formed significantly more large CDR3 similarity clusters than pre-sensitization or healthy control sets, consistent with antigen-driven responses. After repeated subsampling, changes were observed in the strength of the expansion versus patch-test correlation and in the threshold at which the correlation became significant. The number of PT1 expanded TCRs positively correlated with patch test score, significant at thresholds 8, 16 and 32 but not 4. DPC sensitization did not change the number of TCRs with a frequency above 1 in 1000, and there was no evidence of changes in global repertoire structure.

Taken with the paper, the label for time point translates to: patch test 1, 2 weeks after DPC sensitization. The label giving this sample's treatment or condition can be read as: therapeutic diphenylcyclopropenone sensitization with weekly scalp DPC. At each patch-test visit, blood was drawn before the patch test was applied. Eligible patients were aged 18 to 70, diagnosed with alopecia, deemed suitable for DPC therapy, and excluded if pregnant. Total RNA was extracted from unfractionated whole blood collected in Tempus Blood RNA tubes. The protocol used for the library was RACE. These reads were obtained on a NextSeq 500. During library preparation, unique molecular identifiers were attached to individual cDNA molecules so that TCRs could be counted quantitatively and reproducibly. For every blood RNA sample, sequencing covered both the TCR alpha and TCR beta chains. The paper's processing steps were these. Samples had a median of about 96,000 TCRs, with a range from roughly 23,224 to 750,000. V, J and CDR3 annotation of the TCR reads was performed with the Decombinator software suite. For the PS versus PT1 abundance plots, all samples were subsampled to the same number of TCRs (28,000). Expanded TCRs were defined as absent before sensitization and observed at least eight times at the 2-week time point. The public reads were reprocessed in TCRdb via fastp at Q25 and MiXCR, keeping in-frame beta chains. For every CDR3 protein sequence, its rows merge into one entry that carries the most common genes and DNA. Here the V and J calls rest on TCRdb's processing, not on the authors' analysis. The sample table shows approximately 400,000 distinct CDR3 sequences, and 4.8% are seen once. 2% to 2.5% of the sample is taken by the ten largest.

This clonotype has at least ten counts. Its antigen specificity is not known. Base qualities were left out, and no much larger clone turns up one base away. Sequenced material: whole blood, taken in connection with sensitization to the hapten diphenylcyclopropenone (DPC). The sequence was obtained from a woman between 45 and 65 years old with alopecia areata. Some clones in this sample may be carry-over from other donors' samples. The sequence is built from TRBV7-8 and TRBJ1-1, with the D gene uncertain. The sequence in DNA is TGTGCCAGCAGCCATTCCGGCCGGGAGGCTTTCTTT. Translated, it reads CASSHSGREAFF.